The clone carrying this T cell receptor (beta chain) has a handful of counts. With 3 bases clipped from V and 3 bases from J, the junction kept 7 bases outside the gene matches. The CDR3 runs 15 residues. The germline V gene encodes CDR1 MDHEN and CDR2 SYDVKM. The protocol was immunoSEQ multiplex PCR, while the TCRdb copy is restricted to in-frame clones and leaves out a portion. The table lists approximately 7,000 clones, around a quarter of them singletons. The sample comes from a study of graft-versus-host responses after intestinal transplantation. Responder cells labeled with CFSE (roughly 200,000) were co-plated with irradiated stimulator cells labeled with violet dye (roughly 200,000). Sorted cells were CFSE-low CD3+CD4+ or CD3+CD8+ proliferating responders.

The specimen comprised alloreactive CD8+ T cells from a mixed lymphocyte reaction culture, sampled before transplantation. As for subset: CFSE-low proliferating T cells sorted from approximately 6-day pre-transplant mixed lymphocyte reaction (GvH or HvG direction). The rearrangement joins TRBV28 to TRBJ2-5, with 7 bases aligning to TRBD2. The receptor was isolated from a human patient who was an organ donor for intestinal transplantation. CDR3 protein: CASSFRGRGEETQYF. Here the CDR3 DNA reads TGTGCCAGCAGTTTCCGCGGCCGGGGGGAAGAGACCCAGTACTTC.